Listed below are T cell receptor beta chains from one sample, sequenced in a study of vaccination effects on CD4 cells after COVID-19. TCRdb keeps only in-frame clones here, not all; method: immunoSEQ multiplex PCR. Of 25,000 or so clones in the sample, roughly 73% are singletons; the top ten hold about 20%. No antigen has been assigned to these receptors. The sample here was CD4+ T cells from PBMCs cultured with HCoV-NL63 spike peptides, taken before COVID-19 vaccination. These receptors were collected from a human donor who received a COVID-19 vaccine. Both conserved end residues are part of each CDR3. The D gene is left open where the match is weak. The listing skips clone size in some rows; elsewhere it reads once, few, many or a size class.

D: NA
size: NA
J: TRBJ2-7
V: TRBV21-1
DNA: TGTGCCAGCAGCCCCCACAGGTACGAGCAGTACTTC
CDR3: CASSPHRYEQYF

D: NA
size: NA
J: TRBJ1-3
V: TRBV19
DNA: TGTGCCAGTACGGGGGCTGGAAACACCATATATTTT
CDR3: CASTGAGNTIYF

D: NA
size: once
J: TRBJ1-2
V: TRBV3-1/TRBV3-2
DNA: TGTGCCAGCAGCCAAGCACGGGGCCTCTATGGCTACACCTTC
CDR3: CASSQARGLYGYTF

D: TRBD1
size: NA
J: TRBJ1-2
V: TRBV6-5
DNA: TGTGCCAGCAGTCCATCGGGACAGGGGGCCGCTGGCTACACCTTC
CDR3: CASSPSGQGAAGYTF

D: NA
size: NA
J: TRBJ1-2
V: TRBV7-2
DNA: TGTGCCAGCAGCTTAGGGGGCAGGGTAGACTATGGCTACACCTTC
CDR3: CASSLGGRVDYGYTF

D: TRBD2
size: NA
J: TRBJ2-5
V: TRBV7-9
DNA: TGTGCCAGCAGCGCAAGGCGCGGGGGGTACCAAGAGACCCAGTACTTC
CDR3: CASSARRGGYQETQYF

D: NA
size: NA
J: TRBJ1-1
V: TRBV6-5
DNA: TGTGCCAGCAGTTTGACAGAATTGAACACTGAAGCTTTCTTT
CDR3: CASSLTELNTEAFF

D: TRBD1
size: NA
J: TRBJ2-3
V: TRBV7-2
DNA: TGTGCCAGCAGCTTGAAACAGGGGAGCACAGATACGCAGTATTTT
CDR3: CASSLKQGSTDTQYF

D: NA
size: few
J: TRBJ1-1
V: TRBV11-2
DNA: TGTGCCAGCAGCCCCCGACAGCGAAACACTGAAGCTTTCTTT
CDR3: CASSPRQRNTEAFF

D: NA
size: few
J: TRBJ2-7
V: TRBV7-9
DNA: TGTGCCAGCAGTCGCGACGGCTACGAGCAGTACTTC
CDR3: CASSRDGYEQYF

D: NA
size: NA
J: TRBJ2-2
V: TRBV25-1
DNA: TGTGCCAGCAGTGAATCCGGGATTTTCCCCGGGGAGCTGTTTTTT
CDR3: CASSESGIFPGELFF

D: NA
size: NA
J: TRBJ2-2
V: TRBV2
DNA: TGTGCCAGCAGTGAGGGGCGCCGTGCGGGGGAGCTGTTTTTT
CDR3: CASSEGRRAGELFF

D: NA
size: NA
J: TRBJ1-1
V: TRBV4-1
DNA: TGCGCCAGCAGCCAAGAAAGAATAGGGACACTGAACACTGAAGCTTTCTTT
CDR3: CASSQERIGTLNTEAFF

D: NA
size: NA
J: TRBJ1-5
V: TRBV5-6
DNA: TGTGCCAGCAGCGCCCGACTGCTTAGCAATCAGCCCCAGCATTTT
CDR3: CASSARLLSNQPQHF

D: TRBD1
size: NA
J: TRBJ2-3
V: TRBV30
DNA: TGTGCCTGGAGTGTTAGAACAGGGGTGGATACGCAGTATTTT
CDR3: CAWSVRTGVDTQYF

D: NA
size: NA
J: TRBJ2-1
V: TRBV18
DNA: TGTGCCAGCTCAGGGAGTTGGCAGGGAACGGGGAATGAGCAGTTCTTC
CDR3: CASSGSWQGTGNEQFF

D: TRBD1
size: NA
J: TRBJ2-1
V: TRBV7-2
DNA: TGTGCCAGCAGTCGCCCGGGACAGCATAATGAGCAGTTCTTC
CDR3: CASSRPGQHNEQFF

D: NA
size: NA
J: TRBJ2-2
V: TRBV3-1/TRBV3-2
DNA: TGTGCCAGCAGCCAAGGGCCGAGCACCGGGGAGCTGTTTTTT
CDR3: CASSQGPSTGELFF

D: TRBD1
size: NA
J: TRBJ2-2
V: TRBV19
DNA: TGTGCCAGCCAGACAGGGTACACCGGGGAGCTGTTTTTT
CDR3: CASQTGYTGELFF

D: NA
size: NA
J: TRBJ2-2
V: TRBV5-1
DNA: TGCGCCAGCACCCCGTCGGGGACCGGGGAGCTGTTTTTT
CDR3: CASTPSGTGELFF

D: NA
size: NA
J: TRBJ2-3
V: TRBV29-1
DNA: TGCAGCGTTGGCCGTGGAGATACGCAGTATTTT
CDR3: CSVGRGDTQYF

D: NA
size: NA
J: TRBJ2-7
V: TRBV9
DNA: TGTGCCAGCAGCGTAGGCCCAGGGTCCTACGAGCAGTACTTC
CDR3: CASSVGPGSYEQYF

D: NA
size: NA
J: TRBJ2-7
V: TRBV10-1
DNA: TGCGCCAGCACCTCCTTGGGAAGGCAGGGCCGCACCTACGAGCAGTACTTC
CDR3: CASTSLGRQGRTYEQYF

D: TRBD2
size: few
J: TRBJ2-3
V: TRBV4-1
DNA: TGCGCCAGCAGCCAAGCGAGCGGGGTTGGAGATACGCAGTATTTT
CDR3: CASSQASGVGDTQYF

D: NA
size: NA
J: TRBJ2-3
V: TRBV11-3
DNA: TGTGCCAGCAGCCCCACAGCGAGCACAGATACGCAGTATTTT
CDR3: CASSPTASTDTQYF

D: TRBD1
size: once
J: TRBJ2-1
V: TRBV27
DNA: TGTGCCAGTCATGGGACAGGGGACAATGAGCAGTTCTTC
CDR3: CASHGTGDNEQFF

D: NA
size: NA
J: TRBJ1-2
V: TRBV5-1
DNA: TGCGCCAGCAGCTTGGGGGCGGGCGGCTACACCTTC
CDR3: CASSLGAGGYTF

D: NA
size: once
J: TRBJ1-4
V: TRBV10-3
DNA: TGTGCCATCAGTGGGTCTGAGGGCAAGGGTAATGAAAAACTGTTTTTT
CDR3: CAISGSEGKGNEKLFF

D: NA
size: NA
J: TRBJ1-3
V: TRBV29-1
DNA: TGCAGCGTTTCGAACAGGCTTCGCTCTGGAAACACCATATATTTT
CDR3: CSVSNRLRSGNTIYF

D: NA
size: NA
J: TRBJ2-3
V: TRBV2
DNA: TGTGCCAGCAGGGAAGTTCCGACAGATACACAGTATTTT
CDR3: CASREVPTDTQYF

D: NA
size: NA
J: TRBJ1-4
V: TRBV21-1
DNA: TGTGCCAGCAGCAAAGCGGGCCCCATGCCGAGGGGCGATGAAAAACTGTTTTTT
CDR3: CASSKAGPMPRGDEKLFF

D: NA
size: NA
J: TRBJ1-1
V: TRBV5-1
DNA: TGCGCCAGCAGCTTGGGTGGCGGGGGACCTGAAGCTTTCTTT
CDR3: CASSLGGGGPEAFF

D: NA
size: NA
J: TRBJ1-1
V: TRBV7-2
DNA: TGTGCCAGCAGCTTAGCATTCTCCTCGCTTTTCAACACTGAAGCTTTCTTT
CDR3: CASSLAFSSLFNTEAFF

D: TRBD2
size: NA
J: TRBJ2-3
V: TRBV15
DNA: TGTGCCACCAGCCCCGAAAGCGGGGGGACCACAGATACGCAGTATTTT
CDR3: CATSPESGGTTDTQYF

D: TRBD2
size: NA
J: TRBJ2-2
V: TRBV7-2
DNA: TGTGCCAGCAGCCCCCGGGTGGGAGGGTTGACCGGGGAGCTGTTTTTT
CDR3: CASSPRVGGLTGELFF

D: NA
size: NA
J: TRBJ1-2
V: TRBV25-1
DNA: TGTGCCAGCAGTGAAGGCCCTAGGGGGGGGCCGGGGAACTATGGCTACACCTTC
CDR3: CASSEGPRGGPGNYGYTF

D: NA
size: few
J: TRBJ1-3
V: TRBV4-2
DNA: TGTGCCAGCAGCCAAGATCTTGGGTCTGGAAACACCATATATTTT
CDR3: CASSQDLGSGNTIYF

D: NA
size: NA
J: TRBJ1-4
V: TRBV19
DNA: TGTGCCGGGCGGAGCAGCTTGCGGGAAAAACTGTTTTTT
CDR3: CAGRSSLREKLFF

D: TRBD1
size: few
J: TRBJ1-1
V: TRBV9
DNA: TGTGCCAGCAGCCCCACAGGGGGCAGTAGTTCAGCTTTCTTT
CDR3: CASSPTGGSSSAFF

D: TRBD1
size: NA
J: TRBJ2-3
V: TRBV19
DNA: TGTGCCAGTAGACCCCGCCGGGACAGGGGAACAGATACGCAGTATTTT
CDR3: CASRPRRDRGTDTQYF

D: NA
size: NA
J: TRBJ1-1
V: TRBV14
DNA: TGTGCCAGCAGCCAGCCGAGCCGGGATGCTTTCTTT
CDR3: CASSQPSRDAFF

D: NA
size: NA
J: TRBJ2-7
V: TRBV10-3
DNA: TGTGCCACCTCAGGGAGTGGCGAGCAGTACTTC
CDR3: CATSGSGEQYF

D: NA
size: NA
J: TRBJ1-4
V: TRBV27
DNA: TGTGCCAGCAGTCCGAACCGGGACCCTGCTAATGAAAAACTGTTTTTT
CDR3: CASSPNRDPANEKLFF

D: TRBD2
size: NA
J: TRBJ2-1
V: TRBV6-2/TRBV6-3
DNA: TGTGCCAGCACCCCTAGCGGCTACAATGAGCAGTTCTTC
CDR3: CASTPSGYNEQFF

D: TRBD1
size: NA
J: TRBJ1-1
V: TRBV5-1
DNA: TGCGCCAGCAGCTTGCGACCACCGGGACAGGGGGCGACTGAAGCTTTCTTT
CDR3: CASSLRPPGQGATEAFF

D: TRBD1
size: NA
J: TRBJ1-2
V: TRBV13
DNA: TGTGCCAGCAGCCGAATCCGCCGGGACAGGGAGGAATTGGGCTATGGCTACACCTTC
CDR3: CASSRIRRDREELGYGYTF

D: TRBD1
size: NA
J: TRBJ1-2
V: TRBV30
DNA: TGTGCCTGGATACAGGGGGATGGCTACACCTTC
CDR3: CAWIQGDGYTF

D: NA
size: few
J: TRBJ2-7
V: TRBV7-2
DNA: TGTGCCAGCAGCATACAGGGGGGGGTCTACGAGCAGTACTTC
CDR3: CASSIQGGVYEQYF

D: TRBD1
size: once
J: TRBJ1-1
V: TRBV24-1
DNA: TGTGCCACCAGTGATCCCACAGGGGGGGACACTGAAGCTTTCTTT
CDR3: CATSDPTGGDTEAFF

D: NA
size: once
J: TRBJ2-7
V: TRBV5-1
DNA: TGCGCCAGCAGCTTGTCAACGGTTTCGGCGATCTCCTACGAGCAGTACTTC
CDR3: CASSLSTVSAISYEQYF

D: TRBD2
size: NA
J: TRBJ2-7
V: TRBV19
DNA: TGTGCCAGTAGTCCCCTGGGGACTACGGGCTACGAGCAGTACTTC
CDR3: CASSPLGTTGYEQYF

D: TRBD2
size: NA
J: TRBJ2-5
V: TRBV5-1
DNA: TGCGCCAGCAGCTTGGCCGCGGTAGCGGGACTCGACCAGTACTTC
CDR3: CASSLAAVAGLDQYF

D: NA
size: NA
J: TRBJ2-7
V: TRBV19
DNA: TGTGCCAGTAGTATCCCCAACGGAGAGCAGTACTTC
CDR3: CASSIPNGEQYF

D: NA
size: once
J: TRBJ1-1
V: TRBV19
DNA: TGTGCCAGTAGTATGCGGAACACTGAAGCTTTCTTT
CDR3: CASSMRNTEAFF

D: NA
size: NA
J: TRBJ1-5
V: TRBV27
DNA: TGTGCCAGCAGTGCCCTGAAGGGTGGGGAGCCCCAGCATTTT
CDR3: CASSALKGGEPQHF

D: NA
size: NA
J: TRBJ1-2
V: TRBV4-2
DNA: TGTGCCAGCAGCCAAGTGGGCCGTAGCAATAACTATGGCTACACCTTC
CDR3: CASSQVGRSNNYGYTF

D: TRBD1
size: NA
J: TRBJ2-2
V: TRBV19
DNA: TGTGCCAGTAGTGCCGGGACAGGGAACACCGGGGAGCTGTTTTTT
CDR3: CASSAGTGNTGELFF